This T cell receptor (beta chain) appears in the sequencing data of a study of graft-versus-host responses after intestinal transplantation (dated by TCRdb to the early 2020s). For the wider study: The transplants that recipients got were multivisceral, liver-intestinal, or isolated intestinal. Anti-thymocyte globulin induction was given to all recipients, followed by maintenance tacrolimus and steroids for about 3 years. After intestinal transplantation, graft-versus-host and host-versus-graft alloreactive T cell clones in the graft, circulation and bone marrow were tracked using bulk TCR-beta CDR3 sequencing. To identify alloreactive clones, pre-transplant mixed lymphocyte reaction products were sequenced and compared with unstimulated pre-transplant donor and recipient T cells. The cohort enrolled some 23 intestinal transplant recipients including one retransplant, and 3 patients lacking pretransplant specimens were excluded. Donor T cell macrochimerism was defined as a peak of at least 4% donor T cells among recipient peripheral blood mononuclear cells. Samples from a few later patients were sequenced in-house on an Illumina MiSeq with MiXCR processing rather than by the commercial service. Study-level results and caveats: The relatively low number and heterogeneity of intestinal transplant patients limited the conclusions. Peak levels of circulating GvH clones were associated with declines in HvG clones early after transplant. GvH clones were found in recipient bone marrow, and some of the GvH clones appeared earlier in ileal mucosa or blood, which is consistent with an intestinal mucosal origin. In the allografts of patients with donor T cell macrochimerism, GvH to HvG T cell clonal ratios were high.

From cysteine to phenylalanine, the CDR3 is 14 amino acids long. The entry retains the CDR3 DNA only, 42 bases that are in frame from base 1. Looking up the germline V gene yields CDR1 MDHEN and CDR2 SYDVKM. Compared with germline, V lacks 5 bases and J lacks 12 bases; bases without a gene match: 15. Taken with the paper, the label for time point translates to: cells obtained before transplantation from donor or recipient. CD3+CD4+ and CD3+CD8+ populations were FACS-sorted from unstimulated pre-transplant donor and recipient cells taken from spleen or lymph nodes. Of note for this clone: Its cognate antigen has yet to be identified. No much larger clone is present one base from it, and per-base qualities are unavailable.

Library creation used the immunoSEQ multiplex PCR assay. For most patients, genomic DNA was isolated with the Qiagen DNeasy Blood and Tissue Kit and shipped frozen to Adaptive Biotechnologies for TCR sequencing. For most patients, high-throughput TCR-beta CDR3 sequencing of genomic DNA was performed by Adaptive Biotechnologies. Under the source paper's analysis protocol: Adaptive's ImmunoSEQ software supplied the TCR sequencing data for approximately 18 patients, while MiXCR and VDJtools were used to process a few other patients. CD4 versus CD8 sorting errors were corrected by removing sequences found in both subsets at a frequency ratio below 5:1. CDR3 nucleotide sequences shared between donor and recipient were removed because their origin could not be assigned. At least 2-fold expansion over unstimulated cells and a minimum CFSE-low frequency of 0.002% (template counts) or 0.001% (read counts) were required for clones to be classified as alloreactive. Clones detected in sequenced pre-transplant spleen, lymph node, or MLR CFSE-low populations of the donor or recipient were defined as mappable. Cumulative frequency of alloreactive clones was calculated as a percentage of all sequences weighted by copy number. Held by TCRdb, this immuneACCESS table contains in-frame sequences only and omits some clones. Under half of the omission traces to an unresolved V gene where checked; the cause of the rest is unknown. V, J and clone size are taken as reported in that table, and D and trimming were inferred from the DNA itself. This sample has some 100,000 clones in its table, and around 93% of those were observed once. The ten biggest clones cover roughly 0.07% of the sample.

In this chain, TRBV28 is recombined with TRBJ1-1, with 7 bases aligning to TRBD1. The receptor was derived from a human donor who was the organ donor for an intestinal transplant. This material consisted of unstimulated CD8+ T cells sorted from spleen or lymph node cells, taken before transplant. CDR3 loop: CASSMGQPLAETFF. The nucleotide sequence is TGTGCCAGCAGTATGGGACAGCCCTTAGCTGAGACTTTCTTT.